This TCR beta chain was documented in a study of Graves' ophthalmopathy and Graves' hyperthyroidism. General study points: Detected in blood as well were most expanded thyroid clonotypes with frequency above 0.001.

Patients with other autoimmune diseases, uncontrolled infections, pregnancy or lactation were excluded. RNA transcripts yielded amplified TCR beta CDR3 regions. The authors performed first-round RT-PCR with HTBI primers and then a second-round multiplex PCR. One entry per CDR3 protein, called by TCRdb with MiXCR from the multiplex PCR reads. The sample contains 500,000 to 700,000 distinct CDR3 sequences, about 35% of which appear only once. On this clonotype itself: The antigen is not known.

The CDR3 is 14 amino acids. The V segment lost 11 bases and the J segment 7 bases; nucleotides outside the gene matches: 15. CDR1 and CDR2 (germline): LNHNV, YYDKDF (reference sequence). The rearrangement joins TRBV15 to TRBJ1-2, with 8 positions matching TRBD1. The sequenced material came from peripheral blood or thyroid tissue (not recorded which). The sequence derives from an adult man with Graves' hyperthyroidism. CDR3 bases: TGTGCCGGCATACCCAGGACAGGGAAGGTTGGCTACACCTTC. Amino acids: CAGIPRTGKVGYTF.